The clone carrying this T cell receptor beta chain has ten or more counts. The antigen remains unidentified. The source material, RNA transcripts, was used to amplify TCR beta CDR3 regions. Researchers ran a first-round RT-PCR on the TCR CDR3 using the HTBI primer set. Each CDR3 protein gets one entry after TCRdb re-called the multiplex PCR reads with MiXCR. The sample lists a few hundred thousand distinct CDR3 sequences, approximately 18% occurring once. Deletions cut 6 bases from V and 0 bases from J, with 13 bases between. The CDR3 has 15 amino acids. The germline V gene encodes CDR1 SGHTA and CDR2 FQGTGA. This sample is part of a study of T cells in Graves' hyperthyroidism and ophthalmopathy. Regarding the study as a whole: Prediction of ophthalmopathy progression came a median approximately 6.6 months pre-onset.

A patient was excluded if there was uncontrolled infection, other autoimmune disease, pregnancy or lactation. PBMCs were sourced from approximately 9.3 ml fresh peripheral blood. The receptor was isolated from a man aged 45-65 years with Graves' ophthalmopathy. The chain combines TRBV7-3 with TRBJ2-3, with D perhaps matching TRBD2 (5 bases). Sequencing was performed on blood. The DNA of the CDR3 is TGTGCCAGCAGTCAGACGGACTTGAGCACAGATACGCAGTATTTT. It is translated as CASSQTDLSTDTQYF.